The source of this T cell receptor beta chain is a study of T cell repertoires in ileal Crohn's disease. Study-level background: MI samples are biopsies from the surgical specimen's proximal margin. Study results and limitations: Compared with CD4 T cells, sorted CD8 cells carried more expanded clones.

Comments on this clone: Its antigen is currently unknown.

Trimming stripped 7 bases from V and 6 bases from J, with 15 bases between. Per germline, CDR1 MNHEY and CDR2 SMNVEV (reference sequence). The CDR3 sequence is 14 residues long. The protocol was immunoSEQ multiplex PCR, while the TCRdb copy is restricted to in-frame clones and leaves out a portion. The sample lists about 7,200 clones, under 80% occurring once. Documented time point: proximal margin of the surgical specimen (macroscopically non-inflamed). The specimen sequenced was ileal tissue. This TCR was sampled from an adult with Crohn's disease. The genes are TRBV27 and TRBJ2-2; D might be TRBD2 (6 bases). In nucleotides, the CDR3 is TGTGCCAGCAAGACAATGGGGGGAGCCGGGGAGCTGTTTTTT. This codes for CASKTMGGAGELFF.